By sample fraction, the clone carrying this TCR beta chain is large (0.1 to 1%). As yet, its antigen is unknown. Germline V gene data show CDR1 as MNHEY and CDR2 as SMNVEV (reference sequence). V dropped 5 bases and J dropped 7 bases, with 12 bases sitting between them. This CDR3 has 14 amino acids. The entry originates in a study of liver allograft versus peripheral blood T cells. Study summary: The study compared liver allograft T cell receptor repertoires against peripheral blood repertoires of liver transplant recipients.

TCRdb passed the reads through MiXCR, listing each CDR3 protein once. The data show 2,000 or so distinct CDR3 sequences, about 15% seen once. Notes on the study in general: Reported data describe T cell receptor repertoires within liver allografts as differing from those in peripheral blood.

The receptor's source is a human patient who had a liver transplant. Some of the T cells might come from the graft donor. V gene TRBV27 combines with J gene TRBJ1-6; maybe TRBD1 (6 bases). The CDR3 protein is CASSPPGENSPLHF. The CDR3 DNA reads TGTGCCAGCAGTCCTCCAGGGGAAAATTCACCCCTCCACTTT.